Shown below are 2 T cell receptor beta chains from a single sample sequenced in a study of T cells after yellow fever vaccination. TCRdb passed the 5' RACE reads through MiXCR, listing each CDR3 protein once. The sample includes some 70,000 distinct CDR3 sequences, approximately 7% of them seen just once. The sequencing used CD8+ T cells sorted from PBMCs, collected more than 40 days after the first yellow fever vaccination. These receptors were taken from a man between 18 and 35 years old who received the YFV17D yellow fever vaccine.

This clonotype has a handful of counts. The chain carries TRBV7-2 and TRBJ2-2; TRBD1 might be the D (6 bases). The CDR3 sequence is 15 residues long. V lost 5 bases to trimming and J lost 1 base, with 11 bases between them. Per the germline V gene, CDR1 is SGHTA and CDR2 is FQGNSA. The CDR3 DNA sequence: TGTGCCAGCAGCCGGACAGTTAGGAACACCGGGGAGCTGTTTTTT. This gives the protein CASSRTVRNTGELFF. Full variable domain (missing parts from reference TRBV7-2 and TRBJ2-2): GAGVSQSPSNKVTEKGKDVELRCDPISGHTALYWYRQSLGQGLEFLIYFQGNSAPDKSGLPSDRFSAERTGGSVSTLTIQRTQQEDSAVYLCASSRTVRNTGELFFGEGSRLTVL.

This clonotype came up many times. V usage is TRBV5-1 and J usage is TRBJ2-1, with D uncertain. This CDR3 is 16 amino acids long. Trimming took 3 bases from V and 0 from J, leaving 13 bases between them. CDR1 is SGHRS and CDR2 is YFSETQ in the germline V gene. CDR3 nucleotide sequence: TGCGCCAGCAGCTGGCGTAAGGGTAGCTCCTACAATGAGCAGTTCTTC. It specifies CASSWRKGSSYNEQFF.